This T cell receptor (beta chain) appears in the sequencing data of a study of early T cells in non-severe SARS-CoV-2 infection. Background on the study: Chains were unpaired, as sequencing was done on bulk RNA from unsorted whole blood.

The CDR3 loop spans 13 amino acids. Between the trimmed V and J ends, which lost 10 bases and 6 bases, there was a span of 15 bases. Germline assignment: CDR1 LNHDA and CDR2 SQIVND (reference sequence). Individual cDNA molecules received unique molecular identifiers during library preparation. TCRdb passed the 5' RACE reads through MiXCR, listing each CDR3 protein once. Of around 50,000 distinct CDR3 sequences listed, 4.5% to 7% are singletons. With respect to this clonotype: Antigen: not known.

General study points: A preference for anti-spike CD8 responses marked VDJdb matching, which missed private and CD4 specificities.

Sequencing was carried out using whole blood. The rearrangement joins TRBV19 to TRBJ2-2; D call uncertain. This receptor was identified in an adult who was a healthcare worker with PCR-confirmed SARS-CoV-2 infection or an uninfected control (not recorded which). This CDR3 reads CATATFTAGELFF. CDR3 DNA sequence: TGTGCCACCGCAACCTTCACCGCCGGGGAGCTGTTTTTT.